This entry lists 20 T cell receptor beta chains sequenced from one sample in a study of regulatory T cells in long-lasting Graves disease (dated by TCRdb to about 2021). The time point label of this sample denotes: newly diagnosed GD, antithyroid drugs for less than 3 months. For both TCR sequencing and RNA sequencing, RNA was extracted from PBMCs in TRIzol. The protocol used for the library was multiplex PCR. The data were produced on an Illumina HiSeq 4000. CDR3 regions were amplified by Arm-PCR with iRepertoire HTBI primers to construct TCR beta libraries. TCRdb took the public reads, trimmed them with fastp at Q25, ran MiXCR for clone calling and kept in-frame beta chains. Rows with one shared CDR3 protein collapse into an entry with the most common genes and DNA. The sample table holds roughly 520,000 distinct CDR3 sequences, of which approximately 12% were seen once. Roughly 8.2% of the sample rests with the top ten.

These sequences were also reported in another study, on T cells in Graves' hyperthyroidism and ophthalmopathy.

The sample here was peripheral blood mononuclear cells (PBMCs), taken at new diagnosis, from a patient treated with antithyroid drugs. Source of these receptors: a woman in her twenties or thirties with Graves disease. Donor details come from another sample of the same person, matched by shared clones.

This clonotype was picked up a small number of times. This chain uses TRBV14 with TRBJ2-6, with unresolved D. V was shortened by 1 base and J by 4 bases, with 8 bases between the two germline ends. The CDR3 runs 15 residues. Germline CDR1 is SGHDN and CDR2 is FVKESK. The CDR3 spells CASSQGAVGANVLTF. The CDR3 DNA reads TGTGCCAGCAGCCAAGGAGCAGTCGGGGCCAACGTCCTGACTTTC.

This clonotype was seen repeatedly, ten times or more. This sequence joins TRBV3-1 and TRBJ1-1; D remains ambiguous. CDR3 length: 11 residues. V lost 1 base and J lost 7, with 4 bases in between. Germline V gene data show CDR1 as LGHDT and CDR2 as YNNKEL (reference sequence). CDR3 protein: CASSQVNEAFF. CDR3 coding DNA: TGTGCCAGCAGCCAAGTAAATGAAGCTTTCTTT. The entire variable domain, with the rest obtained from reference TRBV3-1 and TRBJ1-1, is as follows: DTAVSQTPKYLVTQMGNDKSIKCEQNLGHDTMYWYKQDSKKFLKIMFSYNNKELIINETVPNRFSPKSPDKAHLNLHINSLELGDSAVYFCASSQVNEAFFGQGTRLTVV.

Note on this clonotype: Since a far larger clone is one base different, this is likely a read error. The chain links TRBV28 to TRBJ2-7; D unresolved. The germline CDR1 and CDR2 sequences are MDHEN and SYDVKM. CDR3 length equals 15 residues. V lost 6 bases and J lost 5, with 20 bases in between. CDR3 DNA sequence: TGTGCCAGCAGGATCGGACGGCTCGCACGTGACGAGCAGTACTTC. This translates into CASRIGRLARDEQYF.

This chain joins TRBV28 and TRBJ2-7; either TRBD1 or TRBD2 may supply D (5 bases each). With 3 bases removed from V and 6 bases from J, the gap between germline ends came to 9 bases. Germline assignment: CDR1 MDHEN and CDR2 SYDVKM. This CDR3 is 12 amino acids long. The CDR3 loop reads CASSFYGAEQYF. The CDR3 nucleotides are TGTGCCAGCAGTTTTTACGGGGCCGAGCAGTACTTC. Using reference TRBV28 and TRBJ2-7 for the parts outside the CDR3, the full variable domain is DVKVTQSSRYLVKRTGEKVFLECVQDMDHENMFWYRQDPGLGLRLIYFSYDVKMKEKGDIPEGYSVSREKKERFSLILESASTNQTSMYLCASSFYGAEQYFGPGTRLTVT.

This clonotype was seen ten or more times. The J gene is TRBJ2-7, the V gene TRBV7-2; 10 bases align to TRBD2. V was pared by 4 bases and J by 13 bases, with 7 bases of the junction left unmatched. The CDR3 length is 12 residues. Per germline, CDR1 SGHTA and CDR2 FQGNSA. The CDR3 coding sequence is TGTGCCAGCAGCTCTAGGGGGACTAGCGTTTACTTC. Encoded protein: CASSSRGTSVYF.

This clonotype was seen at least ten times. The rearrangement uses TRBV12-3 or TRBV12-4 and TRBJ1-5; no clear D. The CDR3 totals 14 residues. Trimming took 3 bases from V and 7 from J, leaving 13 bases between them. The CDR3 protein is CASSFEGPSQPQHF. DNA of the CDR3: TGTGCCAGCAGTTTTGAGGGCCCGAGCCAGCCCCAGCATTTT.

In this sample, this clonotype turned up many times. The chain recombines TRBV20-1 with TRBJ2-7; a weak D match, TRBD2 (5 bases). Trimming took 8 bases from V and 1 from J, leaving 15 bases between them. Germline V gene data show CDR1 as DFQATT and CDR2 as SNEGSKA (reference sequence). This CDR3 is built from 13 residues. The CDR3 bases are TGCAGTTTTCGGGTCCCGGGATCCTACGAGCAGTACTTC. This gives the protein CSFRVPGSYEQYF.

There are many counts of this clonotype. CDR3 DNA: TGTGCCAGCTCACCACGAGGGGGGACTCAAGAGACCCAGTACTTC. Translating it yields CASSPRGGTQETQYF. The chain joins TRBV18 to TRBJ2-5, with D perhaps TRBD1 or TRBD2 (6 bases each). V dropped 1 base and J dropped 2 bases, with 11 bases sitting between them. Germline V gene data show CDR1 as KGHSH and CDR2 as LQKENI. This CDR3 contains 15 residues.

This clonotype has only a few counts. An end of the junction does not agree with germline; a read error may underlie this. This rearrangement joins TRBV7-2 to TRBJ2-7; D ambiguous. The CDR3 runs 18 residues. Germline CDR1 reads SGHTA; CDR2 reads FQGNSA. CDR3 nucleotides: TGTGCCAGCAGCGCGTCCGGACCCCTCGGCCCCCTCATATACGGGCAGTACTTC. As protein: CASSASGPLGPLIYGQYF.

This clonotype has a count of ten or more. V gene TRBV18 combines with J gene TRBJ2-7; 7 bases match TRBD1. CDR1 KGHSH and CDR2 LQKENI come from the germline V gene. The CDR3 spans 15 residues. V shed 2 bases, J shed 2 bases, and the junction held 6 bases outside the gene matches. CDR3 nucleotide sequence: TGTGCCAGCTCACCAGGTTCGGGGACAGCCTACGAGCAGTACTTC. Residues: CASSPGSGTAYEQYF.

The rearrangement joins TRBV19 to TRBJ1-2, with 7 bases identical to TRBD1. Germline lookup yields CDR1 LNHDA and CDR2 SQIVND (reference sequence). The CDR3 covers 15 residues. V trimming: 2 bases; J trimming: 4 bases; junction bases outside the gene matches: 7. Written as DNA, the CDR3 is TGTGCCAGTAGTATAACCGGGACAGCTTCCTATGGCTACACCTTC. Translating gives CASSITGTASYGYTF.

This clonotype was counted a few times. A much larger clone sits a single nucleotide away, making a read error possible. V usage is TRBV28 and J usage is TRBJ2-5, with TRBD2 matching over 7 bases. The CDR3 runs to 11 residues. CDR1 and CDR2 (germline): MDHEN, SYDVKM. The CDR3 DNA reads as TGTGTCAGCGGGGTTCTAGAGACCCAGTACTTC. Its protein product is CVSGVLETQYF.

Comments on this clonotype: This clone may be a read error of a much larger clone one base away. Likely a read error: the CDR3 ends without its conserved phenylalanine or tryptophan. V usage is TRBV7-9 and J usage is TRBJ2-1; TRBD2 agrees at 10 bases. This CDR3 contains 15 residues. Germline V lookup: CDR1 SEHNR, CDR2 FQNEAQ (reference sequence). Trimming took 5 bases from V and 6 from J; bases not matched to a gene: 7. CDR3 residues: CASSLGTSEVNEQFS. The DNA of the CDR3 is TGTGCCAGCAGCCTAGGGACTAGCGAGGTCAATGAGCAGTTCTCC.

This clonotype was recorded many times. This chain uses TRBV25-1 with TRBJ2-2; TRBD2 agrees at 11 bases. The CDR3 loop spans 15 amino acids. The germline CDR1 and CDR2 sequences are MGHDK and SYGVNS. V lost 8 bases and J lost 7; bases outside the gene matches: 9. CDR3 loop: CASENSGRAVGELFF. The CDR3 DNA reads TGTGCCAGCGAGAATAGCGGGAGGGCCGTCGGGGAGCTGTTTTTT.

The CDR3 sequence: CASSSDGDYNEQFF. CDR3 DNA sequence: TGTGCCAGCAGTTCCGACGGGGACTACAATGAGCAGTTCTTC. V usage is TRBV6-2 or TRBV6-3 and J usage is TRBJ2-1; tentatively, D is TRBD2 (5 bases). Germline V CDR1 and CDR2: MNHEY, SVGEGT. Trimming shortened V by 4 bases and J by 3 bases, and 10 bases separated the two germline ends. The CDR3 is 14 residues long.

This clonotype has a handful of counts. The chain combines TRBV19 with TRBJ1-5; TRBD1 matches at 8 bases. V lost 7 bases to trimming and J lost 2 bases; unmatched junction nucleotides: 7. The CDR3 loop spans 15 amino acids. Germline assignment: CDR1 LNHDA and CDR2 SQIVND (reference sequence). The CDR3 loop reads CASTLQGEGNQPQHF. The CDR3 region has the DNA TGTGCCAGTACCTTACAGGGGGAAGGCAATCAGCCCCAGCATTTT.

This clonotype occurred many times. The chain couples TRBV3-1 to TRBJ2-4; 7 nucleotides agree with TRBD2. This CDR3 comprises 15 residues. The ends lost 3 bases at V and 10 bases at J; junction bases unmatched: 12. Per germline, CDR1 LGHDT and CDR2 YNNKEL (reference sequence). The CDR3 loop reads CASSQTRLKGGIQYF. In nucleotides, the CDR3 is TGTGCCAGCAGCCAGACCCGGTTGAAGGGAGGGATTCAGTACTTC.

The sample holds many counts of this clonotype. The chain employs TRBV20-1 and TRBJ1-5; D unclear. The length of the CDR3 is 15 residues. Germline CDR1 is DFQATT and CDR2 is SNEGSKA (reference sequence). V lost 0 bases and J 3 bases, leaving 12 bases between the germline ends. CDR3 in amino acids: CSARDSSRYNQPQHF. The CDR3 DNA sequence: TGCAGTGCTAGAGATAGTTCGCGGTACAATCAGCCCCAGCATTTT.

At least ten counts were recorded for this clonotype. The V gene is TRBV3-1, the J gene TRBJ2-7; 7 bases fit TRBD1. J gave up 2 bases and V 0 bases, and 4 bases lay outside the gene matches. Germline lookup yields CDR1 LGHDT and CDR2 YNNKEL (reference sequence). The CDR3 spans 15 residues. CDR3 nucleotide sequence: TGTGCCAGCAGCCAAGAGGGCAGGGGGACCTACGAGCAGTACTTC. The encoded protein is CASSQEGRGTYEQYF.

Regarding this clonotype: At one end, the junction sequence differs from germline, possibly due to a read error. V and J are TRBV4-1 and TRBJ2-6, with D possibly TRBD1 on 5 matching bases. Germline assignment: CDR1 MGHRA and CDR2 YSYEKL. The CDR3 is 17 residues long. The CDR3 nucleotides read TGCGCCAGCAGCCAAGGTTTTTTCCTCTCTGGGGCCAACGTCCCGACTTTC. This sequence encodes CASSQGFFLSGANVPTF.